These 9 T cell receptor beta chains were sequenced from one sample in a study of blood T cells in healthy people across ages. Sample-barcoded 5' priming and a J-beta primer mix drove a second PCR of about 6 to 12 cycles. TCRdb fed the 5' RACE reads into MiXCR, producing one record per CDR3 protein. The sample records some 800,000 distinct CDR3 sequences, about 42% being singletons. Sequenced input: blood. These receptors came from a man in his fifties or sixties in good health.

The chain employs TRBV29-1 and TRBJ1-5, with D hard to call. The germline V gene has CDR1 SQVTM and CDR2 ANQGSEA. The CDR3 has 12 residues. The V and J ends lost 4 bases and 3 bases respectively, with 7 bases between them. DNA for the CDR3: TGCAGCGTTGGCGATCTCAATCAGCCCCAGCATTTT. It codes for CSVGDLNQPQHF.

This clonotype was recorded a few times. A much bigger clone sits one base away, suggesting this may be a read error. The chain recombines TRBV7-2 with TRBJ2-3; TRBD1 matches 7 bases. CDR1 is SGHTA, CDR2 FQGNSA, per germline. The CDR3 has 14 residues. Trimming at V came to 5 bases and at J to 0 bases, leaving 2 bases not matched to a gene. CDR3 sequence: CASSVQGSTDTQYF. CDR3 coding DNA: TGTGCCAGCAGCGTACAGGGGAGCACAGATACGCAGTATTTT.

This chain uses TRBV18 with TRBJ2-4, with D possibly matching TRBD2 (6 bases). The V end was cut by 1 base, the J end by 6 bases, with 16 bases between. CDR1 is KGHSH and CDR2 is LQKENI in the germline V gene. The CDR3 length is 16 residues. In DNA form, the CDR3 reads TGTGCCAGCTCACCACAAGGCGGGAATGGGATAAACATTCAGTACTTC. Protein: CASSPQGGNGINIQYF.

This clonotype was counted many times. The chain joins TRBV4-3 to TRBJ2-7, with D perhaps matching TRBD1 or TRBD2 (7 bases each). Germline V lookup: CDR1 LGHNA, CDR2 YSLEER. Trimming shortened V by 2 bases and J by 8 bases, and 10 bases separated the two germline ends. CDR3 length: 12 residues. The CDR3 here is CASSQQGGKQYF. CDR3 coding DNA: TGCGCCAGCAGCCAACAGGGGGGGAAGCAGTACTTC.

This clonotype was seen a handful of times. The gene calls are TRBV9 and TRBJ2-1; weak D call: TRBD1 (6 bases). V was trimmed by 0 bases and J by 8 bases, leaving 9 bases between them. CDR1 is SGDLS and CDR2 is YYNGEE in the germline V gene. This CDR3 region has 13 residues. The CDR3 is CASSVGAGDEQFF. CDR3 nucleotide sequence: TGTGCCAGCAGCGTAGGGGCAGGGGATGAGCAGTTCTTC. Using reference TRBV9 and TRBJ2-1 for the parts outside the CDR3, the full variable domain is DSGVTQTPKHLITATGQRVTLRCSPRSGDLSVYWYQQSLDQGLQFLIQYYNGEERAKGNILERFSAQQFPDLHSELNLSSLELGDSALYFCASSVGAGDEQFFGPGTRLTVL.

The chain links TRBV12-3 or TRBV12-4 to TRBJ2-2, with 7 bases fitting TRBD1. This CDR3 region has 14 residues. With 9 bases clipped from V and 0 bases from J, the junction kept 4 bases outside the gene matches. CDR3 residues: CASGTASNTGELFF. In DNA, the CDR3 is TGTGCCAGTGGGACAGCTTCGAACACCGGGGAGCTGTTTTTT.

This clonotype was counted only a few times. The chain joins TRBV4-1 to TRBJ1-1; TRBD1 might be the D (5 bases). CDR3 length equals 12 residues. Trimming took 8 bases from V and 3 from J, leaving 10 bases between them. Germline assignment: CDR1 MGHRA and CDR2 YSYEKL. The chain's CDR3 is CASGAGDTEAFF. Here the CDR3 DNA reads TGCGCCAGCGGGGCTGGAGACACTGAAGCTTTCTTT.

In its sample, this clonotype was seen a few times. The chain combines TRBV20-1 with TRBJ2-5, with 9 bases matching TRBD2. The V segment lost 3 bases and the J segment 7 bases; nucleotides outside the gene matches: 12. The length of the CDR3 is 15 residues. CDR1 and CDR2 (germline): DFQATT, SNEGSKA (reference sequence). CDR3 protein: CSASRSGGALGTQYF. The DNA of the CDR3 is TGCAGTGCTAGTCGTAGCGGGGGAGCCTTAGGGACCCAGTACTTC.

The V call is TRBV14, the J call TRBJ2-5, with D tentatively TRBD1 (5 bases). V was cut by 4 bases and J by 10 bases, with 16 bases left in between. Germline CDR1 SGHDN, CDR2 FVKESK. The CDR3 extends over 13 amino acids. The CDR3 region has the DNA TGTGCCAGCAGCCTGGGCCAGGGAAGAGGCCAGTACTTC. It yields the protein CASSLGQGRGQYF. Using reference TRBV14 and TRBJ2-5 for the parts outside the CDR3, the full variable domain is EAGVTQFPSHSVIEKGQTVTLRCDPISGHDNLYWYRRVMGKEIKFLLHFVKESKQDESGMPNNRFLAERTGGTYSTLKVQPAELEDSGVYFCASSLGQGRGQYFGPGTRLLVL.